A single sample is the source of the 13 T cell receptor beta chains below, sequenced in a study of T cell responses to AZD1222 COVID-19 vaccine. This table comes from immunoSEQ multiplex PCR, and its TCRdb copy is limited to in-frame clones, with some not included. Of around 120,000 clones listed, 88% were seen once; the top ten hold around 9.6%. The sequencing here drew on peripheral blood, taken on day 0 of AZD1222 vaccination. The receptors were sampled from an adult in good health.

About this clone itself: The same CDR3 also results from other DNA sequences found in this sample. The chain employs TRBV28 and TRBJ1-2, with 10 nucleotides matching TRBD1. The CDR3 loop spans 13 amino acids. The V and J ends lost 3 bases and 8 bases, in that order; junction bases with no gene match: 3. Germline CDR1 reads MDHEN; CDR2 reads SYDVKM. The CDR3 sequence is CASSLTGGRGYTF. CDR3 bases: TGTGCCAGCAGTTTGACAGGGGGCCGCGGCTACACCTTC.

This chain connects TRBV6-5 to TRBJ2-5; 7 positions match TRBD2. The V gene end was trimmed by 6 bases and the J gene end by 0 bases; junction bases not matched to a gene: 4. The CDR3 has 14 residues. Germline CDR1 reads MNHEY; CDR2 reads SVGAGI. CDR3 sequence: CASRSAGYQETQYF. Here the CDR3 DNA reads TGTGCCAGCAGGTCAGCGGGGTACCAAGAGACCCAGTACTTC.

V gene TRBV28 combines with J gene TRBJ2-1; no clear D gene. V was shortened by 5 bases and J by 5 bases, with 19 bases between the two germline ends. Germline lookup yields CDR1 MDHEN and CDR2 SYDVKM. The CDR3 totals 16 residues. This CDR3 reads CASSPMPYSFDNEQFF. The CDR3 nucleotides read TGTGCCAGCAGTCCGATGCCCTATTCCTTTGACAATGAGCAGTTCTTC.

The chain uses TRBV6-1 and TRBJ2-7; 7 bases map to TRBD2. The CDR3 has 13 amino acids. Germline CDR1 and CDR2: MNHNS and SASEGT. The V gene end was trimmed by 3 bases and the J gene end by 5 bases; junction bases not matched to a gene: 4. CDR3: CASSEGGGDEQYF. CDR3 coding DNA: TGTGCCAGCAGTGAGGGGGGAGGGGACGAGCAGTACTTC.

This clone was recorded once. The CDR3 nucleotides read TGTGCCAGCAGCTTGGAGGGGGGGCACGACGAGCAGTACTTC. This codes for CASSLEGGHDEQYF. The chain recombines TRBV5-6 with TRBJ2-7; D is possibly TRBD2 (7 bases). The germline V gene encodes CDR1 SGHDT and CDR2 YYEEEE. Trimming stripped 0 bases from V and 5 bases from J, with 12 bases between. The CDR3 has 14 residues.

As DNA, the CDR3 is TGTGCCAGCTCACGGCAGGGGGCCATGAACACCGGGGAGCTGTTTTTT. Its protein is CASSRQGAMNTGELFF. The V call is TRBV18, the J call TRBJ2-2; 8 bases map to TRBD1. Germline CDR1 is KGHSH and CDR2 is LQKENI. Trimming at V came to 4 bases and at J to 1 base, leaving 5 bases not matched to a gene. The CDR3 consists of 16 residues. Using reference TRBV18 and TRBJ2-2 for the parts outside the CDR3, the full variable domain is NAGVMQNPRHLVRRRGQEARLRCSPMKGHSHVYWYRQLPEEGLKFMVYLQKENIIDESGMPKERFSAEFPKEGPSILRIQQVVRGDSAAYFCASSRQGAMNTGELFFGEGSRLTVL.

V is TRBV6-6 and J is TRBJ1-1, with a weak D call TRBD1 (6 bases). CDR1 and CDR2 (germline): MNHNY, SVGAGI (reference sequence). Trimming pared 7 bases from V and 0 bases from J, leaving 12 bases between. The CDR3 length is 14 residues. DNA for the CDR3: TGTGCCAGCACCCAGACAGGAATGAACACTGAAGCTTTCTTT. Its translation is CASTQTGMNTEAFF.

The V call is TRBV19, the J call TRBJ1-5; TRBD1 might be the D (6 bases). V lost 5 bases and J 5 bases, leaving 10 bases between the germline ends. Germline V gene sequence: CDR1 LNHDA, CDR2 SQIVND (reference sequence). The CDR3 totals 13 residues. CDR3 nucleotides: TGTGCCAGTAGTTGGACAGAAGATCAGCCCCAGCATTTT. Amino acids: CASSWTEDQPQHF.

This chain links TRBV11-3 with TRBJ2-1; the match to TRBD2 covers 16 bases. V gave up 5 bases and J gave up 8 bases; unmatched junction bases: 6. The germline gives CDR1 SGHNT, CDR2 YENEEA. The CDR3 runs to 16 residues. CDR3 loop: CASSNAGTSGRDEQFF. CDR3 coding DNA: TGTGCCAGCAGCAATGCCGGGACTAGCGGGAGGGATGAGCAGTTCTTC.

The chain carries TRBV5-1 and TRBJ2-2; 8 bases map to TRBD1. V shed 1 base and J 7 bases; nucleotides not matched to a gene: 6. Germline V gene sequence: CDR1 SGHRS, CDR2 YFSETQ. The CDR3 spans 15 residues. The CDR3 loop reads CASSLYQGAGGELFF. CDR3 DNA sequence: TGCGCCAGCAGCTTGTATCAGGGGGCCGGCGGGGAGCTGTTTTTT.

The chain couples TRBV7-8 to TRBJ2-7; TRBD2 matches 14 bases. Germline V gives CDR1 SGHVS, CDR2 FQNEAQ. V was clipped by 4 bases and J by 13 bases; unmatched bases: 6. The CDR3 length is 13 residues. The CDR3 loop is CASSSRTSGRPYF. CDR3 DNA sequence: TGTGCCAGCAGCTCGAGGACTAGCGGGAGGCCCTACTTC.

The chain is built from TRBV30 and TRBJ1-6, with D unresolved. CDR3 length equals 11 residues. V was trimmed by 1 base and J by 10 bases, leaving 5 bases between them. Germline loops: CDR1 GTSNPN, CDR2 SVGIG (reference sequence). In nucleotides, the CDR3 is TGTGCCTGGAGTGCAGGCTCACCCCTCCACTTT. It is translated as CAWSAGSPLHF.

The rearrangement links TRBV11-2 to TRBJ1-4; maybe TRBD1 (6 bases). The V end lost 3 bases, the J end lost 8 bases, and 16 bases lay between the germline ends. Germline V CDR1 and CDR2: SGHAT, FQNNGV. The CDR3 has 15 amino acids. CDR3 nucleotide sequence: TGTGCCAGCAGCTTCCGTACAGGGATCGGGGAAAAACTGTTTTTT. Translated, it gives CASSFRTGIGEKLFF.